This T cell receptor beta chain was sequenced in a study of T cell clusters in autoimmune cytopenias. TRB was amplified by touch-down multiplex PCR, primer pools A and B combined. Following a re-call of the multiplex PCR reads, TCRdb has one entry per CDR3 protein and lacks DNA. The repertoire table contains 6,900 or so distinct CDR3 sequences. This clonotype shows up as medium-sized by frequency. TRB amplification used roughly 250 ng of peripheral blood genomic DNA. The CDR3 is 15 amino acids. Looked up from germline, CDR1 is MNHGY and CDR2 is SVAAGI. The sample was also linked to a second study, of T cell repertoires in aging, cancer and after chemotherapy. That paper notes: The whole study produced a dataset of some 9 million TCR reads.

Sequencing input: peripheral blood. The receptor's source is a human donor in good health. The rearrangement links TRBV6-9 to TRBJ2-3; TCRdb lists TRBD2, though no DNA is available to test this call. The CDR3 loop reads CASSPLAGGPDTQYF.